Below are 3 T cell receptor beta chains sequenced from a single sample in a study of blood T cell repertoires in COVID-19. Here immunoSEQ multiplex PCR was the method, and the copy in TCRdb shows in-frame clones only, minus some. The table includes fewer than 90,000 clones, about 86% detected once. Sample: peripheral blood. These receptors were collected from a woman aged 80 or over with active or convalescent COVID-19.

This chain uses TRBV5-1 with TRBJ1-2; D not certain. CDR3 length: 14 amino acids. The germline V gene encodes CDR1 SGHRS and CDR2 YFSETQ. Trimming pared 0 bases from V and 0 bases from J, leaving 6 bases between. This CDR3 reads CASSLESTNYGYTF. As DNA, the CDR3 is TGCGCCAGCAGCTTGGAAAGCACTAACTATGGCTACACCTTC.

The V call is TRBV13, the J call TRBJ2-1; TRBD2 aligns across 11 bases. CDR1 is PRHDT, CDR2 FYEKMQ, per germline (reference sequence). Trimming took 5 bases from V and 5 from J; bases not matched to a gene: 11. This CDR3 spans 17 amino acids. CDR3 amino acids: CASSHPDGTSGNNEQFF. CDR3 DNA: TGTGCCAGCAGCCACCCCGACGGGACTAGCGGTAACAATGAGCAGTTCTTC.

The chain combines TRBV29-1 with TRBJ2-3; D possibly corresponds to TRBD2 (6 bases). Germline CDR1 and CDR2: SQVTM and ANQGSEA. The V end lost 2 bases, the J end lost 4 bases, and 16 bases lay between the germline ends. The CDR3 totals 15 residues. Here the CDR3 reads CSVERSSGIADTQYF. CDR3 sequence (DNA): TGCAGCGTTGAAAGGAGTAGCGGTATCGCAGATACGCAGTATTTT.